The source of this T cell receptor (beta chain) is a study of shared clonotypes between healthy human individuals. Study-level results: Apart from blood, nothing was sampled; tissue repertoires likely differ.

Naive CD8 cells comprised CD45RO-negative, CCR7-positively selected cells, excluding terminally differentiated effector memory CD45RA+ cells. Note on this clone: The antigen is undetermined.

It was roughly 210 ng DNA, 33,000 or so T cell genomes, that sorted-subset replicate PCRs used. TCRdb's copy holds only in-frame clones and misses some; the assay was immunoSEQ multiplex PCR. Among some 2.1 million clones listed, less than 95% were seen once. V trimming: 5 bases; J trimming: 0 bases; junction bases outside the gene matches: 16. CDR3 length equals 21 residues. Germline V gene lookup returns CDR1 SGHVS and CDR2 FQNEAQ. The chain is built from TRBV7-8 and TRBJ2-1; 13 bases fit TRBD2. The sequence came from a man aged 18 to 29 in good health. Sequencing was performed on naive CD8+ T cells sorted from blood. For the CDR3, the DNA is TGTGCCAGCAGCACCCGACTAGCGGGGGGCCCCTGGTCGAGCTCCTACAATGAGCAGTTCTTC. It yields the protein CASSTRLAGGPWSSSYNEQFF.